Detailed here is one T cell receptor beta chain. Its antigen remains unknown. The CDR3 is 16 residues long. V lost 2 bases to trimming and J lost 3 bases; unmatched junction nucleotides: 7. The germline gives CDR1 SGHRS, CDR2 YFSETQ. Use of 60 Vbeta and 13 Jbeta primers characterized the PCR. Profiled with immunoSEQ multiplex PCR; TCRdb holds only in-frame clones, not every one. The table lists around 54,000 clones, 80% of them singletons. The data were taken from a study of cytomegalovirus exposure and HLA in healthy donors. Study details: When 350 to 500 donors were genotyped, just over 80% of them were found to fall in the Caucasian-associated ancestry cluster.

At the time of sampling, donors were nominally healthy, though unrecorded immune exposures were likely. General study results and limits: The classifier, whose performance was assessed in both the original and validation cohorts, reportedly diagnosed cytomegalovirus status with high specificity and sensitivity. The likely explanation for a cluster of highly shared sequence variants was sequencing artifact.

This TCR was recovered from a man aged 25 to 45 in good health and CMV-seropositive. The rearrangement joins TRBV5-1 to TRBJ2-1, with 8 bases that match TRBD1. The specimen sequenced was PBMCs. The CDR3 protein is CASSFGQGGSYNEQFF. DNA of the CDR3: TGCGCCAGCAGCTTCGGACAGGGTGGTAGCTACAATGAGCAGTTCTTC.